This TCR beta chain originates from a study of cytomegalovirus exposure and HLA in healthy donors. Study-wide background: The Caucasian-associated ancestry cluster held about 80% of 398 genotyped donors.

As for this clone: The antigen is undetermined.

Germline V lookup: CDR1 SGHRS, CDR2 YFSETQ. V lost 3 bases to trimming and J lost 0 bases, with 18 bases between them. This CDR3 is 18 amino acids long. The PCR ran on 60 Vbeta and 13 Jbeta primers. Repertoires were generated with immunoSEQ multiplex PCR, while TCRdb's copy carries only in-frame clones and drops some. The data show 150,000 to 200,000 clones, 80% to 85% seen once. Whole-study findings and limits: Near-uniform donor sequencing depth was presumed by presence/absence analyses. Later work associated 16,951 TCR beta sequences with HLA alleles at 0.05 false discovery rate.

The sequence was collected from a young woman in good health and CMV-seronegative. The chain links TRBV5-1 to TRBJ2-2, with no clear D. The specimen was PBMCs. CDR3 residues: CASSSTRGGIANTGELFF. The DNA for the CDR3 is TGCGCCAGCAGCTCCACCCGCGGTGGTATCGCGAACACCGGGGAGCTGTTTTTT. Full variable domain (rest looked up from reference TRBV5-1 and TRBJ2-2): KAGVTQTPRYLIKTRGQQVTLSCSPISGHRSVSWYQQTPGQGLQFLFEYFSETQRNKGNFPGRFSGRQFSNSRSEMNVSTLELGDSALYLCASSSTRGGIANTGELFFGEGSRLTVL.